This entry concerns a single T cell receptor (beta chain). In its sample, this clonotype was seen many times. Its antigen target is currently unknown. Base qualities are not provided; no much larger clone lies one nucleotide away. TCR alpha and beta CDR3 regions were amplified with the iRepertoire nested amplicon-rescue multiplex PCR (arm-PCR) platform from RNA. For one-step reverse transcription and amplification, roughly 100-450 ng of tissue mRNA or PBMC total RNA was used as input. Following bead purification, Illumina adapters were added by a secondary multiplex PCR, and the libraries were gel-purified between 200 and 400 bp. Libraries carried internal 6-nucleotide barcodes used for demultiplexing. The libraries were sequenced on an Illumina MiSeq using 2x220 or 2x250 nucleotide paired-end reads. The authors' pipeline ran thus. FLASH 1.2.11 was used to merge paired reads, and BWA-MEM then aligned the reads to the GRCh37 human genome before TRA and TRB reads were extracted. V and J assignment used an IMGT-derived reference of cassette sequences and CDR3 motifs that included pseudogenes. Reads were translated in three frames, and productive CDR3s were defined as those with a C...FGXG motif and no stop codons. A clonotype was defined as a unique combination of a V-J cassette pair and a CDR3 amino acid sequence. Reads were filtered by Hamming distance, with the threshold set by the sequence error rate of each sample in mapped regions. TCRdb ran its own pipeline on the public reads, namely fastp trimming at Q25 and MiXCR clone calling, and kept in-frame beta chains. One record per CDR3 amino acid sequence lists the most common genes and DNA. TCRdb's processing, not the authors' own work, is the source of the V and J calls. This sample gives fewer than 90,000 distinct CDR3 sequences in total; around a quarter of them show up just once. Together, the top ten hold 6.7% of the sample.

CDR1 and CDR2 (MNHEY, SVGAGI) derive from the germline V gene. The junction shows trimming of 2 bases on V and 2 bases on J, plus 13 bases between the germline ends. The cysteine opens and the phenylalanine closes a CDR3 of 15 amino acids. The sequence is cut down to CDR3 DNA, 45 bases in frame from base 1. This entry belongs to a study of glioma-infiltrating T cells (dated by TCRdb to between 2015 and 2016). Regarding the research as a whole: The study sequenced TCR alpha- and beta-chain repertoires from glioma tissue, from non-neoplastic brain tissue and from matched peripheral blood mononuclear cells. To measure divergence between tissue and blood T-cell populations, each tissue-infiltrating repertoire was compared with the peripheral blood repertoire of the same patient. Three low-grade glioma patients, fewer than 10 primary glioblastoma patients and three non-glioma patients contributing non-neoplastic brain tissue were included in the paired cohort. The investigation overall reported the following: Only a very small number of CDR3 sequences turned up in both tissue and blood, a result put down to high CDR3 diversity combined with limited sampling. VJ-independent divergence between tissue and blood was found to be below expectation in non-neoplastic patients but above expectation in all gliomas, particularly low-grade gliomas. The group comparisons were based on small numbers of patients: three non-neoplastic, three low-grade glioma and roughly eight glioblastoma patients.

Recombination joined TRBV6-5 with TRBJ2-7; no D segment can be confidently identified. This receptor was taken from a human donor with low-grade glioma or glioblastoma, undergoing nonglioma brain surgery, or in good health (not recorded which). The sequencing sample was made of glioma tissue, nonneoplastic brain tissue, or PBMCs (not recorded which). The CDR3: CASSYRVVETYEQYF. The DNA reads TGTGCCAGCAGTTACAGGGTAGTGGAGACCTACGAGCAGTACTTC.